Below are 9 T cell receptor beta chains sequenced from a single sample in a study of T cell repertoires in ileal Crohn's disease. Clones were read by immunoSEQ multiplex PCR, and TCRdb kept only the in-frame ones, dropping some. The sample carries 4,900 or so clones, around 90% recorded once. The sample was ileal tissue. These receptors all come from an adult with Crohn's disease.

The chain couples TRBV12-2 to TRBJ2-5; the D call TRBD2 from the table was never checked on the DNA. TRBV12-2 is flagged as a pseudogene. This CDR3 spans 17 amino acids. For the CDR3, the DNA is TGTGCAAGTCGCTTAGCGGGGACTAGCGGAGGTTCAGAGACCCAGTACTTC. Protein: CASRLAGTSGGSETQYF.

The rearrangement joins TRBV6-5 to TRBJ2-1, with TRBD1 as a possible D gene (5 bases). The germline V gene encodes CDR1 MNHEY and CDR2 SVGAGI. Trimming cost V 9 bases and J 8 bases, with 14 bases left between them. The CDR3 totals 12 residues. CDR3 sequence (DNA): TGTGCCAGTCAGGGTCGTCGGGATGAGCAGTTCTTC. It yields the protein CASQGRRDEQFF.

This chain connects TRBV5-4 to TRBJ2-6; the D gene is possibly TRBD2 (6 bases). The CDR3 is 18 amino acids. From germline, CDR1 is SGHNT and CDR2 YYREEE (reference sequence). Deletions cut 4 bases from V and 2 bases from J, with 19 bases between. CDR3 nucleotides: TGTGCCAGCAGCGTTGAGGCTAGCGTCGGGACTGGGGCCAACGTCCTGACTTTC. This sequence encodes CASSVEASVGTGANVLTF.

This sequence joins TRBV29-1 and TRBJ2-1; TRBD2 is a possible D gene (7 bases). Trimming took off 4 bases at V and 7 bases at J, with 20 bases between the two ends. This CDR3 has 15 residues. Germline V gene data show CDR1 as SQVTM and CDR2 as ANQGSEA. The CDR3 loop reads CSVVSSGGSENEQFF. CDR3 coding DNA: TGCAGCGTTGTTTCATCGGGGGGCTCGGAGAATGAGCAGTTCTTC.

The V and J genes are TRBV27 and TRBJ2-5; 8 bases are a match to TRBD2. In germline, CDR1 is MNHEY, CDR2 SMNVEV (reference sequence). This CDR3 contains 11 residues. Unmatched junction bases numbered 1, after V lost 4 bases and J lost 9 bases. In DNA, the CDR3 is TGTGCCAGCAGTTCGGGGGGGGCCCAGTACTTC. Amino acids: CASSSGGAQYF.

The chain combines TRBV23-1 with TRBJ1-5, with a tentative D call TRBD1 (5 bases). TRBV23-1 is an open reading frame whose function is uncertain. The CDR3 contains 17 residues. Trimming pared 9 bases from V and 4 bases from J, leaving 25 bases between. In DNA form, the CDR3 reads TGCGCCAGTCATAAAACGGTCGACAGAATACCAAATCAGCCCCAGCATTTT. This encodes CASHKTVDRIPNQPQHF.

V and J are TRBV5-4 and TRBJ2-3; the match to TRBD2 covers 11 bases. The trim removed 3 bases at V and 0 bases at J, leaving 3 bases unmatched. CDR3 length: 16 amino acids. Germline V gene lookup returns CDR1 SGHNT and CDR2 YYREEE (reference sequence). CDR3 region: CASSSGLAGSTDTQYF. The CDR3 DNA follows: TGTGCCAGCAGCTCTGGACTAGCGGGCAGCACAGATACGCAGTATTTT.

The J gene is TRBJ1-4, the V gene TRBV6-9; D not resolved. Trimming stripped 0 bases from V and 2 bases from J, with 22 bases between. Germline V lookup: CDR1 MNHGY, CDR2 SVAAGI. The CDR3 is 20 residues long. The CDR3 region is CASSYSRSATTSSTNEKLFF. The CDR3 DNA reads TGTGCCAGCAGTTATTCCAGATCGGCCACGACATCCTCTACTAATGAAAAACTGTTTTTT.

The V call is TRBV7-2, the J call TRBJ1-5; no clear D gene. The CDR3 runs 13 residues. V dropped 3 bases and J dropped 6 bases, with 9 bases sitting between them. Germline V gene data show CDR1 as SGHTA and CDR2 as FQGNSA. This CDR3 reads CASSLSYGQPQHF. The DNA for the CDR3 is TGTGCCAGCAGCTTGTCCTACGGTCAGCCCCAGCATTTT.